These 20 T cell receptor beta chains share one sample of origin, sequenced in a study of tumor-infiltrating lymphocytes in primary liver carcinoma. The authors made TCR beta cDNA from 450 to 600 ng total RNA with a constant-region primer. Libraries of TCR beta came from three nested multiplex PCR rounds with slightly modified ARM-PCR. Investigators reported that the first two PCR rounds, at 10 to 11 cycles each, used TRBV1-TRBV30 forward primers with a C-beta reverse primer. TCRdb itself ran the multiplex PCR reads through MiXCR, one entry per CDR3 protein. This sample has over 100,000 distinct CDR3 sequences; around 70% occur once, and the top ten carry more than 8%. From approximately 20-30 mg of unsorted bulk tissue, DNA and RNA were co-extracted together. Material for sequencing was tumor-adjacent normal liver tissue. The receptor set was obtained from a woman aged 55-75 years with primary liver carcinoma and hepatitis B virus infection.

Regarding this clonotype: One end of the junction fails to match germline, which may point to a read error. The rearrangement joins TRBV25-1 to TRBJ1-6; 8 bases agree with TRBD1. The CDR3 spans 13 residues. Germline CDR1 MGHDK, CDR2 SYGVNS. The CDR3 loop reads CASSWTGNSLLHF. The CDR3 coding sequence is TGTGCCAGCAGTTGGACAGGGAATTCACTCCTCCACTTT.

There are a few counts of this clonotype. This sequence joins TRBV28 and TRBJ2-7, with 9 bases lining up with TRBD1. CDR3 length: 15 amino acids. The ends lost 6 bases at V and 3 bases at J; junction bases unmatched: 9. Germline assignment: CDR1 MDHEN and CDR2 SYDVKM. CDR3 amino acids: CASRVGTGQIYEQYF. The CDR3 nucleotides read TGTGCCAGCAGAGTGGGGACAGGGCAAATCTACGAGCAGTACTTC.

CDR3 nucleotides: TGTGCCAGCAGCATACCACAGGGGGCATTCGGGGGCATTCAGTACTTC. The encoded protein is CASSIPQGAFGGIQYF. This chain joins TRBV21-1 and TRBJ2-4; the DNA was not compared with TRBD1, the D call given in the table. TRBV21-1 is described as a pseudogene. There are 16 residues in the CDR3.

As for this clonotype: The CDR3 carries no conserved terminal phenylalanine or tryptophan, so it likely arises from a read error. This chain joins TRBV12-3 or TRBV12-4 and TRBJ2-1; a weak D match, TRBD1 (6 bases). V was trimmed by 6 bases and J by 7 bases, leaving 22 bases between them. The CDR3 extends over 16 amino acids. CDR3 DNA sequence: TGTGCCAGCAGCTATAGGTCCAGTGGGGGCCCAAATGAGCAGTTCATC. Residues: CASSYRSSGGPNEQFI.

Of note for this clonotype: This may arise from a read error, as a much more abundant clone is one base away. This chain joins TRBV6-1 and TRBJ1-1; D possibly corresponds to TRBD1 (5 bases). Per germline, CDR1 MNHNS and CDR2 SASEGT. Deletions cut 8 bases from V and 4 bases from J, with 14 bases between. The CDR3 is 13 residues long. The CDR3 spells CASGQGIITEAFF. The CDR3 bases are TGTGCCAGCGGGCAGGGTATTATCACTGAAGCTTTCTTT.

A remark on this clonotype: A read error may produce the germline difference seen at one junction end. V usage is TRBV11-2 and J usage is TRBJ2-7, with TRBD1 identical over 7 bases. The CDR3 consists of 15 residues. From germline, CDR1 is SGHAT and CDR2 FQNNGV. DNA for the CDR3: TGTGCCGGCAGCTCAGAACAGGGGACCCCCTACGAGCAGTACTTC. Translating it yields CAGSSEQGTPYEQYF.

Comments on this clonotype: The junction departs from germline at one end; a sequencing error may be responsible. The rearrangement joins TRBV11-3 to TRBJ1-1, with D perhaps matching TRBD1 (6 bases). CDR1 is SGHNT and CDR2 is YENEEA in the germline V gene. The CDR3 is 14 amino acids. The CDR3 region is CASSLGRGSIEAFF. DNA of the CDR3: TGTGCCAGCAGTTTAGGCAGGGGAAGCATTGAAGCTTTCTTC.

The J gene is TRBJ2-1, the V gene TRBV29-1; maybe TRBD2 (5 bases). The germline V and J ends were trimmed by 4 bases and 3 bases, with 22 bases remaining between them. This CDR3 has 17 amino acids. Germline-derived CDR1 and CDR2 are SQVTM and ANQGSEA. CDR3: CSVVWLAEGLHYNEQFF. DNA for the CDR3: TGCAGCGTTGTTTGGCTAGCTGAAGGCCTCCACTACAATGAGCAGTTCTTC.

V gene TRBV29-1 combines with J gene TRBJ2-1; D possibly corresponds to TRBD2 (5 bases). The CDR3 runs to 14 residues. Trimming took off 4 bases at V and 10 bases at J, with 20 bases between the two ends. Per germline, CDR1 SQVTM and CDR2 ANQGSEA. This chain's CDR3 is CSVGISLGTREQFF. As DNA, the CDR3 is TGCAGCGTTGGAATTTCCCTAGGCACTAGGGAGCAGTTCTTC.

This clonotype occurred a few times. Sequence at one end of the junction differs from germline and may be a read error. V is TRBV6-2 or TRBV6-3 and J is TRBJ1-2; perhaps TRBD1 as D (5 bases). This CDR3 is 14 amino acids long. Germline assignment: CDR1 MNHEY and CDR2 SVGEGT. The CDR3 loop reads CASRPSGTNYGYIF. The CDR3 coding sequence is TGTGCCAGCAGGCCGTCAGGGACTAACTATGGCTACATCTTC.

The J gene is TRBJ1-5, the V gene TRBV7-6; a possible D gene is TRBD1 (5 bases). Trimming took 1 base from V and 5 from J, leaving 6 bases between them. Germline CDR1 reads SGHVS; CDR2 reads FNYEAQ. This CDR3 has 13 amino acids. CDR3 protein: CASSLGTYQPQHF. For the CDR3, the DNA is TGTGCCAGCAGCTTAGGGACATATCAGCCCCAGCATTTT. Full variable domain (remainder filled in from reference TRBV7-6 and TRBJ1-5): GAGVSQSPRYKVTKRGQDVALRCDPISGHVSLYWYRQALGQGPEFLTYFNYEAQQDKSGLPNDRFSAERPEGSISTLTIQRTEQRDSAMYRCASSLGTYQPQHFGDGTRLSIL.

A word on this clonotype: In this CDR3 the conserved last residue, phenylalanine or tryptophan, is missing, so a read error is likely. The chain couples TRBV11-2 to TRBJ2-7, with 9 nucleotides matching TRBD2. CDR1 is SGHAT and CDR2 is FQNNGV in the germline V gene. The CDR3 spans 14 residues. The DNA of the CDR3 is TGTGCCGGCAGCCAAATAGCGGGAGTGGACGAGCAGTACCTC. It specifies CAGSQIAGVDEQYL.

As regards this clonotype: A much larger clone is a single base away; this may be a read error. Since no conserved phenylalanine or tryptophan closes the CDR3, a read error is the likely cause. The V call is TRBV28, the J call TRBJ1-5; no reliable D call. The V end was cut by 3 bases, the J end by 4 bases, with 10 bases between. CDR1 and CDR2 (germline): MDHEN, SYDVKM. This CDR3 is 14 amino acids long. CDR3 sequence reads: CASSLAAGNQPQHL. In DNA, the CDR3 is TGTGCCAGCAGTTTGGCAGCGGGGAATCAGCCCCAGCATCTT.

This clonotype was recorded a few times. A read error may explain this, as a much larger clone is one base away. The gene calls are TRBV28 and TRBJ1-2; D ambiguous. CDR1 and CDR2 from the germline V gene are MDHEN and SYDVKM. This CDR3 spans 14 amino acids. Here the CDR3 reads CVSSFVGPNYGYTF. CDR3 bases: TGTGTCAGCAGTTTTGTAGGGCCTAACTATGGCTACACCTTC.

On this clonotype itself: Since a much larger clone is just one base distant, this may be a read error. The chain couples TRBV5-1 to TRBJ2-3; TRBD2 is a possible D gene (5 bases). CDR1 and CDR2 from the germline V gene are SGHRS and YFSETQ. Trimming took 2 bases from V and 7 from J, leaving 17 bases between them. This CDR3 is 15 amino acids long. The CDR3 coding sequence is TGCGCCAGCAGCTTCTTGGACTCGCCGGTGTATACGCAGTATTTT. It encodes CASSFLDSPVYTQYF.

Concerning this clonotype: An end of the junction differs from the germline gene, which may be a read error. The chain carries TRBV10-1 and TRBJ2-3; tentative D call: TRBD1 (5 bases). CDR3 length: 15 amino acids. Germline CDR1 and CDR2: WNHNN and SYGVQD (reference sequence). DNA for the CDR3: TGCACCAGCAGTGTTGGGGTACAGGATCGGGATACGCAGTATTTT. Translated, it gives CTSSVGVQDRDTQYF.

Many counts were recorded for this clonotype. V usage is TRBV29-1 and J usage is TRBJ2-2; 9 nucleotides align to TRBD1. V lost 7 bases and J lost 4; bases outside the gene matches: 7. This CDR3 comprises 14 residues. Germline assignment: CDR1 SQVTM and CDR2 ANQGSEA. The chain's CDR3 is CSARTGATTGELFF. CDR3 sequence (DNA): TGCAGCGCCCGGACAGGGGCCACCACCGGGGAGCTGTTTTTT.

Remarks on this clonotype: Because the CDR3 is missing its conserved closing phenylalanine or tryptophan, this is likely a read error. The chain's CDR3 is CANSLDLTGGGDEQFL. For the CDR3, the DNA is TGTGCCAACAGTTTAGATCTGACGGGTGGGGGCGATGAGCAGTTCCTC. The chain uses TRBV11-2 and TRBJ2-1; D perhaps matches TRBD1 (6 bases). V lost 10 bases to trimming and J lost 8 bases, with 27 bases between them. CDR1 and CDR2 (germline): SGHAT, FQNNGV. This CDR3 is 16 amino acids long.

This clonotype has only a few counts. The chain carries TRBV21-1 and TRBJ2-7; the tabulated D call, TRBD2, remains unverified against the DNA. TRBV21-1 is given as a pseudogene. This CDR3 has 17 residues. CDR3 nucleotide sequence: TGTGCCAGCAGCAAAAGGGGCCCGACAATGAGCTCCTACGAGCAGTACTTC. Translating gives CASSKRGPTMSSYEQYF.

For this clonotype: Its ends do not fully match the called genes, so a read error is possible. This chain joins TRBV11-2 and TRBJ2-7; the D is unclear. Germline values: CDR1 SGHAT, CDR2 FQNNGV. CDR3 size: 14 residues. The CDR3 reads CASSLVVRSYEQYF. The DNA for the CDR3 is TGTGCGAGCAGTTTAGTCGTGAGGTCCTATGAGCAGTACTTC.